The rows below give T cell receptor beta chains drawn from one sample of a study of OX40 agonist ivuxolimab in advanced cancers. Clones were read by immunoSEQ multiplex PCR, and TCRdb kept only the in-frame ones, dropping some. This table holds over 85,000 clones, about 86% found once. The sequencing used CD4+ or CD8+ T cells sorted from blood, collected in a trial of the OX40 agonist ivuxolimab. These receptors came from an adult with an advanced solid tumor such as melanoma, head and neck, liver or kidney cancer. The CDR3 runs from the conserved cysteine through the conserved F or W. Fields, in order: J gene, D gene, V gene, clone size, CDR3 protein, CDR3 DNA. D genes are given only for firm matches. Size values are once, few and many counts, or a class for expanded clones, and some rows have none.

J gene: TRBJ1-1; D gene: -; V gene: TRBV7-2; clone size: -; CDR3 protein: CASSLVPGLTNTEAFF; CDR3 DNA: TGTGCCAGCAGCTTGGTACCGGGACTAACGAACACTGAAGCTTTCTTT
J gene: TRBJ2-2; D gene: TRBD1; V gene: TRBV18; clone size: -; CDR3 protein: CASSPQQGASGELFF; CDR3 DNA: TGTGCCAGCTCACCCCAACAGGGGGCTTCCGGGGAGCTGTTTTTT
J gene: TRBJ2-7; D gene: -; V gene: TRBV6-1; clone size: -; CDR3 protein: CASAEGVSGNEQYF; CDR3 DNA: TGTGCCAGCGCGGAGGGGGTGTCGGGTAACGAGCAGTACTTC
J gene: TRBJ2-3; D gene: -; V gene: TRBV27; clone size: -; CDR3 protein: CAPGQLVGDTQYF; CDR3 DNA: TGTGCTCCCGGTCAGTTAGTAGGAGATACGCAGTATTTT
J gene: TRBJ1-2; D gene: TRBD1; V gene: TRBV5-8; clone size: few; CDR3 protein: CASRLTGGFGYTF; CDR3 DNA: TGTGCCAGCAGACTAACAGGGGGCTTTGGCTACACCTTC
J gene: TRBJ1-5; D gene: TRBD1; V gene: TRBV10-3; clone size: -; CDR3 protein: CAISRDRANQPQHF; CDR3 DNA: TGTGCCATCAGCCGGGACAGAGCTAATCAGCCCCAGCATTTT
J gene: TRBJ1-1; D gene: -; V gene: TRBV9; clone size: -; CDR3 protein: CASSVGDVQNTEAFF; CDR3 DNA: TGTGCCAGCAGCGTAGGGGACGTACAGAACACTGAAGCTTTCTTT
J gene: TRBJ2-7; D gene: -; V gene: TRBV5-5; clone size: -; CDR3 protein: CASSLGAATADEQYF; CDR3 DNA: TGTGCCAGCAGCTTAGGGGCTGCTACGGCGGACGAGCAGTACTTC
J gene: TRBJ1-1; D gene: -; V gene: TRBV6-5; clone size: -; CDR3 protein: CASRHPGGNTEAFF; CDR3 DNA: TGTGCCAGCCGGCACCCCGGCGGAAACACTGAAGCTTTCTTT
J gene: TRBJ2-2; D gene: -; V gene: TRBV11-3; clone size: -; CDR3 protein: CASSPPGGTGELFF; CDR3 DNA: TGTGCCAGCAGCCCCCCCGGTGGGACCGGGGAGCTGTTTTTT
J gene: TRBJ2-7; D gene: -; V gene: TRBV5-6; clone size: once; CDR3 protein: CASSSGGYEQYF; CDR3 DNA: TGTGCCAGCAGCTCTGGGGGATACGAGCAGTACTTC
J gene: TRBJ2-1; D gene: -; V gene: TRBV5-1; clone size: -; CDR3 protein: CASSLSGVDEQFF; CDR3 DNA: TGCGCCAGCAGCTTGTCCGGGGTAGATGAGCAGTTCTTC
J gene: TRBJ2-5; D gene: -; V gene: TRBV5-4; clone size: once; CDR3 protein: CASRRQGGLETQYF; CDR3 DNA: TGTGCCAGCAGACGTCAGGGGGGCCTTGAGACCCAGTACTTC
J gene: TRBJ2-4; D gene: -; V gene: TRBV19; clone size: -; CDR3 protein: CASSMGRINIQYF; CDR3 DNA: TGTGCCAGTAGTATGGGCAGGATTAACATTCAGTACTTC
J gene: TRBJ1-3; D gene: TRBD1; V gene: TRBV25-1; clone size: -; CDR3 protein: CASSEDRPPGDTIYF; CDR3 DNA: TGTGCCAGCAGTGAGGACAGGCCTCCCGGAGACACCATATATTTT
J gene: TRBJ2-1; D gene: -; V gene: TRBV11-2; clone size: -; CDR3 protein: CASSLGGQREQFF; CDR3 DNA: TGTGCCAGCAGCTTAGGGGGCCAGCGTGAGCAGTTCTTC
J gene: TRBJ1-5; D gene: TRBD1; V gene: TRBV7-8; clone size: -; CDR3 protein: CASSFNTGTGANQPQHF; CDR3 DNA: TGTGCCAGCAGCTTCAACACCGGGACAGGGGCCAATCAGCCCCAGCATTTT
J gene: TRBJ1-1; D gene: -; V gene: TRBV10-3; clone size: -; CDR3 protein: CAITKDPPKGTEAFF; CDR3 DNA: TGTGCCATCACTAAAGATCCCCCTAAGGGCACTGAAGCTTTCTTT
J gene: TRBJ2-1; D gene: TRBD1; V gene: TRBV19; clone size: -; CDR3 protein: CASSIDHRGPSYNEQFF; CDR3 DNA: TGTGCCAGTAGTATAGATCACAGGGGGCCCTCCTACAATGAGCAGTTCTTC
J gene: TRBJ2-1; D gene: TRBD2; V gene: TRBV13; clone size: -; CDR3 protein: CASSPGTSGSPEQFF; CDR3 DNA: TGTGCCAGCAGCCCAGGGACTAGCGGGAGCCCTGAGCAGTTCTTC
J gene: TRBJ1-3; D gene: -; V gene: TRBV7-8; clone size: few; CDR3 protein: CASSLGQPGNTIYF; CDR3 DNA: TGTGCCAGCAGTCTCGGACAGCCTGGAAACACCATATATTTT
J gene: TRBJ1-2; D gene: -; V gene: TRBV6-1; clone size: -; CDR3 protein: CASGQGPDYGYTF; CDR3 DNA: TGTGCCAGCGGCCAGGGGCCCGACTATGGCTACACCTTC
J gene: TRBJ1-2; D gene: -; V gene: TRBV27; clone size: -; CDR3 protein: CASGDLGGYTF; CDR3 DNA: TGTGCCAGCGGGGATTTGGGTGGCTACACCTTC
J gene: TRBJ2-7; D gene: TRBD1; V gene: TRBV18; clone size: -; CDR3 protein: CASSSDRVSSYEQYF; CDR3 DNA: TGTGCCAGCTCATCAGACAGGGTTTCTTCCTACGAGCAGTACTTC
J gene: TRBJ1-3; D gene: -; V gene: TRBV6-1; clone size: -; CDR3 protein: CASSGRGLHIYF; CDR3 DNA: TGTGCCAGCAGCGGCCGAGGTTTGCACATATATTTT
J gene: TRBJ2-7; D gene: -; V gene: TRBV5-1; clone size: -; CDR3 protein: CASAGGNYEQYF; CDR3 DNA: TGCGCCAGTGCCGGGGGTAACTACGAGCAGTACTTC
J gene: TRBJ2-7; D gene: TRBD1; V gene: TRBV2; clone size: -; CDR3 protein: CATTWGQGDTYEQYF; CDR3 DNA: TGTGCCACCACCTGGGGACAGGGGGACACCTACGAGCAGTACTTC
J gene: TRBJ1-2; D gene: -; V gene: TRBV19; clone size: once; CDR3 protein: CASSIGTAYGYTF; CDR3 DNA: TGTGCCAGTAGTATCGGCACGGCCTATGGCTACACCTTC
J gene: TRBJ2-3; D gene: -; V gene: TRBV6-5; clone size: once; CDR3 protein: CASSFANLGSTDTQYF; CDR3 DNA: TGTGCCAGCAGTTTTGCTAACCTTGGATCGACAGATACGCAGTATTTT
J gene: TRBJ2-5; D gene: -; V gene: TRBV9; clone size: few; CDR3 protein: CASSPGEETQYF; CDR3 DNA: TGTGCCAGCAGTCCGGGGGAAGAGACCCAGTACTTC
J gene: TRBJ1-1; D gene: -; V gene: TRBV29-1; clone size: -; CDR3 protein: CSVVSSGGWTEAFF; CDR3 DNA: TGCAGCGTTGTTTCGTCGGGGGGCTGGACTGAAGCTTTCTTT
J gene: TRBJ1-2; D gene: -; V gene: TRBV14; clone size: -; CDR3 protein: CASSQQGKKDYGYTF; CDR3 DNA: TGTGCCAGCAGCCAGCAGGGTAAAAAGGACTATGGCTACACCTTC
J gene: TRBJ2-3; D gene: TRBD1; V gene: TRBV27; clone size: -; CDR3 protein: CASSLRDRGTTSTDTQYF; CDR3 DNA: TGTGCCAGCAGTTTAAGGGACAGGGGAACTACTAGCACAGATACGCAGTATTTT
J gene: TRBJ1-2; D gene: TRBD1; V gene: TRBV30; clone size: few; CDR3 protein: CAWSVLIVGTGNYGYTF; CDR3 DNA: TGTGCCTGGAGTGTACTTATAGTGGGGACAGGGAACTATGGCTACACCTTC
J gene: TRBJ2-2; D gene: TRBD1; V gene: TRBV7-6; clone size: -; CDR3 protein: CASSVQAGGGGTGELFF; CDR3 DNA: TGTGCCAGCAGCGTACAAGCAGGGGGCGGTGGCACCGGGGAGCTGTTTTTT
J gene: TRBJ2-5; D gene: TRBD2; V gene: TRBV19; clone size: -; CDR3 protein: CASSPKTAGRETQYF; CDR3 DNA: TGTGCCAGTAGCCCCAAGACCGCCGGGAGGGAGACCCAGTACTTC
J gene: TRBJ2-7; D gene: -; V gene: TRBV6-5; clone size: once; CDR3 protein: CASSRTLGDEQYF; CDR3 DNA: TGTGCCAGCAGCCGAACACTTGGGGACGAGCAGTACTTC
J gene: TRBJ1-3; D gene: -; V gene: TRBV15; clone size: -; CDR3 protein: CATSDKRSGNTIYF; CDR3 DNA: TGTGCCACCAGTGACAAACGCTCTGGAAACACCATATATTTT
J gene: TRBJ2-3; D gene: TRBD2; V gene: TRBV18; clone size: once; CDR3 protein: CASSPRTSGTTDTQYF; CDR3 DNA: TGTGCCAGCTCCCCTCGGACTAGCGGGACCACAGATACGCAGTATTTT
J gene: TRBJ2-5; D gene: -; V gene: TRBV9; clone size: once; CDR3 protein: CASSVGWKETQYF; CDR3 DNA: TGTGCCAGCAGCGTAGGATGGAAAGAGACCCAGTACTTC
J gene: TRBJ1-6; D gene: -; V gene: TRBV6-1; clone size: -; CDR3 protein: CASSLSGGNSPLHF; CDR3 DNA: TGTGCCAGCAGCTTATCCGGGGGTAATTCACCCCTCCACTTT
J gene: TRBJ1-5; D gene: TRBD1; V gene: TRBV5-1; clone size: -; CDR3 protein: CASSPTGQGAQPQHF; CDR3 DNA: TGCGCCAGCAGCCCGACGGGACAGGGGGCTCAGCCCCAGCATTTT
J gene: TRBJ2-3; D gene: -; V gene: TRBV20-1; clone size: -; CDR3 protein: CSAKLLTQYF; CDR3 DNA: TGCAGTGCTAAACTCTTAACGCAGTATTTT
J gene: TRBJ1-2; D gene: -; V gene: TRBV18; clone size: -; CDR3 protein: CASSPKETYGYTF; CDR3 DNA: TGTGCCAGCTCACCAAAGGAAACCTATGGCTACACCTTC
J gene: TRBJ1-4; D gene: -; V gene: TRBV6-5; clone size: once; CDR3 protein: CATPGRGSSEKLFF; CDR3 DNA: TGTGCCACCCCCGGTAGGGGGAGTAGTGAAAAACTGTTTTTT
J gene: TRBJ1-3; D gene: -; V gene: TRBV6-5; clone size: -; CDR3 protein: CASSYRGGNTIYF; CDR3 DNA: TGTGCCAGCAGTTATAGGGGTGGAAACACCATATATTTT
J gene: TRBJ2-5; D gene: -; V gene: TRBV6-5; clone size: medium-sized; CDR3 protein: CASSYGETQYF; CDR3 DNA: TGTGCCAGCAGTTACGGGGAGACCCAGTACTTC
J gene: TRBJ2-7; D gene: TRBD1; V gene: TRBV7-2; clone size: -; CDR3 protein: CASSLVSGQGTYEQYF; CDR3 DNA: TGTGCCAGCAGCTTAGTTTCCGGACAGGGGACCTACGAGCAGTACTTC
J gene: TRBJ2-7; D gene: -; V gene: TRBV7-8; clone size: -; CDR3 protein: CASRSPDSYEQYF; CDR3 DNA: TGTGCCAGCAGGAGCCCTGATTCCTACGAGCAGTACTTC
J gene: TRBJ2-7; D gene: TRBD1; V gene: TRBV6-6; clone size: -; CDR3 protein: CASSLFGQGNEQYF; CDR3 DNA: TGTGCCAGCAGTCTATTCGGACAGGGAAACGAGCAGTACTTC
J gene: TRBJ2-3; D gene: -; V gene: TRBV19; clone size: once; CDR3 protein: CASSSVLATSSTDTQYF; CDR3 DNA: TGTGCCAGTAGTAGCGTTCTAGCTACTTCTAGCACAGATACGCAGTATTTT
J gene: TRBJ2-5; D gene: TRBD1; V gene: TRBV11-2; clone size: -; CDR3 protein: CASSEGGQRQTQYF; CDR3 DNA: TGTGCCAGCAGCGAAGGGGGACAGCGCCAGACCCAGTACTTC
J gene: TRBJ1-1; D gene: -; V gene: TRBV30; clone size: -; CDR3 protein: CAWSDGGRPNTEAFF; CDR3 DNA: TGTGCCTGGAGTGACGGGGGCAGGCCGAACACTGAAGCTTTCTTT
J gene: TRBJ2-7; D gene: TRBD1; V gene: TRBV5-1; clone size: -; CDR3 protein: CASSSDRGVREQYF; CDR3 DNA: TGCGCCAGCAGCTCGGACAGGGGAGTGCGGGAGCAGTACTTC